The 17 T cell receptor beta chains presented below share a single source sample, sequenced in a study of blood T cells in healthy people across ages. The use of a sample-barcoded 5' primer and a J-beta primer mix characterized a second PCR of about 6 to 11 cycles. Each CDR3 protein gets one entry after TCRdb re-called the 5' RACE reads with MiXCR. The top ten clones hold 7.7% of a sample with around 1.7 million distinct CDR3 sequences, approximately 30% of them seen once. The sequenced material came from blood. Receptors originate from a woman aged 25 to 39 in good health.

This clonotype has ten or more counts. The V and J genes are TRBV6-5 and TRBJ2-7; D assignment may be TRBD1 or TRBD2 (6 bases each). The CDR3 is 12 residues long. The V end was cut by 1 base, the J end by 7 bases, with 8 bases between. Germline CDR1 reads MNHEY; CDR2 reads SVGAGI. The CDR3 protein is CASSYWRGEQYF. The CDR3 coding sequence is TGTGCCAGCAGTTACTGGAGGGGGGAGCAGTACTTC.

V gene TRBV3-1 combines with J gene TRBJ1-3, with unresolved D. CDR3 length: 12 residues. Germline V gene sequence: CDR1 LGHDT, CDR2 YNNKEL (reference sequence). The V and J ends lost 3 bases and 13 bases respectively, with 13 bases between them. CDR3 loop: CASSQKGFRIYF. In DNA form, the CDR3 reads TGTGCCAGCAGCCAGAAGGGATTTAGGATATATTTT.

This clonotype has more than one count but fewer than ten. The V call is TRBV9, the J call TRBJ2-5; tentative D call: TRBD1 (6 bases). The CDR3 covers 14 residues. Germline V gene sequence: CDR1 SGDLS, CDR2 YYNGEE. The V and J ends lost 5 bases and 5 bases respectively, with 16 bases between them. The DNA for the CDR3 is TGTGCCAGCAGGGAAGACAGGCCGGTGGAGACCCAGTACTTC. Protein: CASREDRPVETQYF. Full variable domain (rest looked up from reference TRBV9 and TRBJ2-5): DSGVTQTPKHLITATGQRVTLRCSPRSGDLSVYWYQQSLDQGLQFLIQYYNGEERAKGNILERFSAQQFPDLHSELNLSSLELGDSALYFCASREDRPVETQYFGPGTRLLVL.

The chain uses TRBV7-2 and TRBJ2-5, with D perhaps matching TRBD2 (5 bases). CDR3 length: 15 residues. Germline CDR1 SGHTA, CDR2 FQGNSA. Trimming cost V 5 bases and J 4 bases, with 17 bases left between them. The CDR3 DNA follows: TGTGCCAGCAGCGCAGAGAAAGCGGTTGGAGAGACCCAGTACTTC. This gives the protein CASSAEKAVGETQYF.

This clonotype was recorded many times. The rearrangement joins TRBV4-1 to TRBJ2-5, with D perhaps matching TRBD2 (6 bases). V lost 3 bases and J lost 1, with 9 bases in between. This CDR3 spans 14 amino acids. Germline V gene lookup returns CDR1 MGHRA and CDR2 YSYEKL. The CDR3 coding sequence is TGCGCCAGCAGCCAGCGCGGGATCCAAGAGACCCAGTACTTC. It translates to CASSQRGIQETQYF.

In this sample, this clonotype turned up many times. The chain uses TRBV12-3 or TRBV12-4 and TRBJ2-7; D is ambiguous. The ends were cut back, 6 bases at V and 3 bases at J, with 6 bases in the middle. This CDR3 is built from 11 residues. CDR3 residues: CASRIDYEQYF. The CDR3 region has the DNA TGTGCCAGCAGGATAGACTACGAGCAGTACTTC.

This sequence joins TRBV5-1 and TRBJ2-1, with TRBD2 matching 10 bases. The CDR3 spans 18 residues. Trimming cost V 3 bases and J 1 base; bases outside gene matches: 10. CDR1 is SGHRS, CDR2 YFSETQ, per germline. The CDR3 nucleotides are TGCGCCAGCAGCTCGGACGCAACTAGCGGGGAATCCTACAATGAGCAGTTCTTC. It yields the protein CASSSDATSGESYNEQFF.

This rearrangement joins TRBV7-2 to TRBJ1-2; no clear D gene. Germline V gives CDR1 SGHTA, CDR2 FQGNSA. The CDR3 is 13 residues long. Trimming cost V 2 bases and J 6 bases, with 10 bases left between them. CDR3 DNA sequence: TGTGCCAGCAGCTTATTTGGGTTTGATGGCTACACCTTC. It translates to CASSLFGFDGYTF.

The rearrangement joins TRBV7-9 to TRBJ1-1; 9 bases are shared with TRBD1. V gave up 6 bases and J gave up 7 bases; unmatched junction bases: 6. The CDR3 is 13 residues long. Germline CDR1 reads SEHNR; CDR2 reads FQNEAQ (reference sequence). The CDR3 loop reads CASRWTGDNEAFF. As DNA, the CDR3 is TGTGCCAGCAGATGGACAGGGGACAATGAAGCTTTCTTT.

In this sample, this clonotype turned up many times. The chain carries TRBV6-5 and TRBJ2-4; 7 positions match TRBD2. The CDR3 length is 12 residues. CDR1 and CDR2 from the germline V gene are MNHEY and SVGAGI. With 8 bases clipped from V and 6 bases from J, the junction kept 4 bases outside the gene matches. The CDR3, as DNA: TGTGCCAGCCGGTCTAGCGGAAACATTCAGTACTTC. It encodes CASRSSGNIQYF.

The chain uses TRBV7-8 and TRBJ2-1; no firm D call. This CDR3 comprises 16 residues. Germline loops: CDR1 SGHVS, CDR2 FQNEAQ. Trimming removed 4 bases at V and 0 bases at J, with 13 bases between. CDR3 DNA: TGTGCCAGCAGCTCGGAGACTCATACCTCCTACAATGAGCAGTTCTTC. Protein: CASSSETHTSYNEQFF.

The chain employs TRBV6-2 or TRBV6-3 and TRBJ2-1; D might be TRBD1 (6 bases). CDR1 is MNHEY and CDR2 is SVGEGT in the germline V gene. Trimming removed 6 bases at V and 7 bases at J, with 10 bases between. The CDR3 consists of 12 residues. The CDR3 protein is CASSRQENEQFF. Here the CDR3 DNA reads TGTGCCAGCAGCCGACAGGAGAATGAGCAGTTCTTC.

This clonotype has at least ten counts. This chain connects TRBV10-3 to TRBJ2-1; 9 bases match TRBD2. Germline V gene lookup returns CDR1 ENHRY and CDR2 SYGVKD. This CDR3 has 15 residues. V shed 1 base, J shed 6 bases, and the junction held 4 bases outside the gene matches. The CDR3 DNA reads TGTGCCATCAGTGAGTTCGCGGGGGGGGGCAATGAGCAGTTCTTC. It yields the protein CAISEFAGGGNEQFF.

This sequence joins TRBV11-2 and TRBJ1-2; D possibly corresponds to TRBD1 (6 bases). This CDR3 has 14 amino acids. CDR1 and CDR2 from the germline V gene are SGHAT and FQNNGV. V was clipped by 6 bases and J by 4 bases, with 15 bases between them. CDR3 in amino acids: CASSSRGGGYGYTF. The CDR3 DNA reads TGTGCCAGCAGTTCGAGGGGGGGCGGCTATGGCTACACCTTC.

The rearrangement uses TRBV5-5 and TRBJ1-5, with a weak D call TRBD1 (5 bases). The CDR3 is 14 residues long. Germline CDR1 and CDR2: SGHKS and YYEKEE (reference sequence). With 3 bases removed from V and 4 bases from J, the gap between germline ends came to 11 bases. CDR3 sequence: CASSSDSGNQPQHF. The CDR3 bases are TGTGCCAGCAGCTCTGACAGTGGGAATCAGCCCCAGCATTTT.

This clonotype was detected only a few times. The chain recombines TRBV21-1 with TRBJ1-2. TRBV21-1 constitutes a pseudogene. This CDR3 comprises 13 residues. The CDR3 DNA reads as TGTGCCAGCAGCCATACTCGGGACTATGGCTACACCTTC. The encoded protein is CASSHTRDYGYTF.

This rearrangement joins TRBV10-3 to TRBJ2-2; D call uncertain. Trimming removed 2 bases at V and 6 bases at J, with 4 bases between. Germline-derived CDR1 and CDR2 are ENHRY and SYGVKD. This CDR3 region has 12 residues. The CDR3 spells CAISEVAGELFF. CDR3 DNA sequence: TGTGCCATCAGTGAGGTTGCCGGGGAGCTGTTTTTT.